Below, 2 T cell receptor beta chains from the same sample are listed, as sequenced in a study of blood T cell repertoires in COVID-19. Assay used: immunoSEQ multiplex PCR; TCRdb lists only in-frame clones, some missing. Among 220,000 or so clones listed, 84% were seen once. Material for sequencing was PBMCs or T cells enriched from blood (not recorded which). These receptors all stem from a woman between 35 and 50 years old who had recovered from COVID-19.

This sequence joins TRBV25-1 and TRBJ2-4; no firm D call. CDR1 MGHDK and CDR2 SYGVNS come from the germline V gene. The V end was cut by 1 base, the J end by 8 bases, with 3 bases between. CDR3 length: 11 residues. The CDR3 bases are TGTGCCAGCAGTGAATCAGACATTCAGTACTTC. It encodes CASSESDIQYF.

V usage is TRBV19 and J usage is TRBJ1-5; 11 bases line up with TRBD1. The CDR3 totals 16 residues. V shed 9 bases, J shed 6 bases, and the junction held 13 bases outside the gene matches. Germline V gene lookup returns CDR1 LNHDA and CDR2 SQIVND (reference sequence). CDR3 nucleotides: TGTGCCAGCGACGTTTTCGGACAGGGGGCTTTTCAGCCCCAGCATTTT. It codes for CASDVFGQGAFQPQHF. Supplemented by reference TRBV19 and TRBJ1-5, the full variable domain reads DGGITQSPKYLFRKEGQNVTLSCEQNLNHDAMYWYRQDPGQGLRLIYYSQIVNDFQKGDIAEGYSVSREKKESFPLTVTSAQKNPTAFYLCASDVFGQGAFQPQHFGDGTRLSIL.